Each of the 15 T cell receptor beta chains below was sequenced from the same sample in a study of blood T cells in healthy people across ages. Alongside a J-beta primer mix, a sample-barcoded 5' primer served in a second PCR lasting about 7 to 12 cycles. TCRdb called the 5' RACE reads again in MiXCR, with one record for every CDR3 protein. Here the sample spans 700,000 or so distinct CDR3 sequences, around 38% being singletons. What was sequenced was blood. Every receptor here comes from an elderly man in good health.

The chain couples TRBV20-1 to TRBJ2-1, with D tentatively TRBD1 (5 bases). Germline CDR1 is DFQATT and CDR2 is SNEGSKA (reference sequence). CDR3 length equals 16 residues. V dropped 5 bases and J dropped 3 bases, with 20 bases sitting between them. CDR3 sequence: CSAFEADRSIYNEQFF. CDR3 DNA: TGCAGTGCTTTCGAAGCAGACAGATCAATCTACAATGAGCAGTTCTTC.

V is TRBV20-1 and J is TRBJ2-1, with D possibly being TRBD2 (7 bases). The CDR3 sequence is 15 residues long. The V gene lost 0 bases and the J gene lost 4 bases, with 13 bases spanning the gap. Germline V lookup: CDR1 DFQATT, CDR2 SNEGSKA (reference sequence). The DNA of the CDR3 is TGCAGTGCTAGAGATGGCGGGGGCCATTACAATGAGCAGTTCTTC. Encoded protein: CSARDGGGHYNEQFF.

This clonotype was seen just once. This chain connects TRBV7-3 to TRBJ2-7, with 7 bases aligning to TRBD2. The DNA end lines up better with TRBJ2-5; the J call may be wrong. CDR1 is SGHTA, CDR2 FQGTGA, per germline. The CDR3 runs 15 residues. The CDR3 sequence is CASSAGPTSRETQYF. The CDR3 region has the DNA TGTGCCAGCAGCGCAGGCCCGACTAGCAGGGAGACCCAGTACTTC.

This clonotype was counted many times. This may come from a read error, since a much larger clone is one base off. The chain combines TRBV29-1 with TRBJ2-3; D may be TRBD2 (7 bases). Germline-derived CDR1 and CDR2 are SQVTM and ANQGSEA. This CDR3 is built from 14 residues. The V gene lost 3 bases and the J gene lost 4 bases, with 14 bases spanning the gap. The CDR3 DNA follows: TGCAGCGTTGACCCCGCGGGGGCGGCAGATACGCAGTATTTT. This codes for CSVDPAGAADTQYF.

This clonotype occurred a few times. V gene TRBV29-1 combines with J gene TRBJ1-2, with D maybe TRBD1 (5 bases). Germline V gene data show CDR1 as SQVTM and CDR2 as ANQGSEA. V lost 7 bases and J 4 bases, leaving 13 bases between the germline ends. This CDR3 contains 12 residues. The CDR3 coding sequence is TGCAGCGCGAAGGCCCAGGGCTATGGCTACACCTTC. It is translated as CSAKAQGYGYTF. The variable domain in full, with the rest retrieved from reference TRBV29-1 and TRBJ1-2, is SAVISQKPSRDICQRGTSLTIQCQVDSQVTMMFWYRQQPGQSLTLIATANQGSEATYESGFVIDKFPISRPNLTFSTLTVSNMSPEDSSIYLCSAKAQGYGYTFGSGTRLTVV.

This sequence joins TRBV27 and TRBJ1-2; TRBD1 agrees at 8 bases. The CDR3 has 15 residues. V was pared by 5 bases and J by 3 bases, with 8 bases of the junction left unmatched. CDR1 and CDR2 from the germline V gene are MNHEY and SMNVEV (reference sequence). The CDR3: CASSVDRGSDYGYTF. The CDR3 nucleotides read TGTGCCAGCAGTGTAGACAGGGGTTCAGACTATGGCTACACCTTC.

The chain couples TRBV4-1 to TRBJ1-4; D not certain. The germline gives CDR1 MGHRA, CDR2 YSYEKL. The CDR3 totals 14 residues. V was cut by 4 bases and J by 4 bases, with 10 bases left in between. The CDR3 coding sequence is TGCGCCAGCAGCCCCCAGGCCTATAATGAAAAACTGTTTTTT. It yields the protein CASSPQAYNEKLFF.

The chain combines TRBV7-2 with TRBJ2-4; no clear D gene. CDR1 is SGHTA and CDR2 is FQGNSA in the germline V gene. Trimming took 5 bases from V and 6 from J, leaving 17 bases between them. CDR3 length: 15 residues. Here the CDR3 DNA reads TGTGCCAGCAGCCTTCCAAAAGGGTGGGGAAACATTCAGTACTTC. As protein: CASSLPKGWGNIQYF.

The table lists this clonotype with a count of one. The CDR3 DNA is TGCAGTGCTAGGACTAGCGGGGGGGCCGGAGAGACCCAGTACTTC. Encoded protein: CSARTSGGAGETQYF. The genes are TRBV20-1 and TRBJ2-5; 14 bases align to TRBD2. The CDR3 runs 15 residues. In germline, CDR1 is DFQATT, CDR2 SNEGSKA (reference sequence). Unmatched junction bases numbered 4, after V lost 3 bases and J lost 4 bases.

This clonotype has a handful of counts. This chain uses TRBV11-2 with TRBJ2-5; D may correspond to TRBD1 or TRBD2 (5 bases each). V lost 6 bases to trimming and J lost 4 bases, with 21 bases between them. The germline CDR1 and CDR2 sequences are SGHAT and FQNNGV. The CDR3 is 16 residues long. The CDR3 coding sequence is TGTGCCAGCAGATTTACGGGGCCAGGTTTGGGAGAGACCCAGTACTTC. Residues: CASRFTGPGLGETQYF.

V usage is TRBV12-3 or TRBV12-4 and J usage is TRBJ2-2; 9 bases agree with TRBD2. The CDR3 totals 14 residues. J was trimmed by 6 bases and V by 8 bases; bases with no gene match: 7. The CDR3 DNA reads TGTGCCAGCTATTTAGCGGGAGTAGCCGGGGAGCTGTTTTTT. Protein product: CASYLAGVAGELFF.

V and J are TRBV14 and TRBJ2-3, with a tentative D call TRBD1 (5 bases). V lost 2 bases and J lost 0, with 18 bases in between. The CDR3 length is 18 residues. The germline gives CDR1 SGHDN, CDR2 FVKESK. The CDR3 DNA follows: TGTGCCAGCAGCCAATTGATTATAAGGGGTATTAGCACAGATACGCAGTATTTT. As protein: CASSQLIIRGISTDTQYF.

The chain joins TRBV7-8 to TRBJ2-3; 8 bases align to TRBD2. The junction had 7 bases not matched to a gene; V was cut back by 0 bases and J by 5 bases. CDR1 and CDR2 (germline): SGHVS, FQNEAQ. The CDR3 is 16 residues long. CDR3 sequence (DNA): TGTGCCAGCAGCTTAGCATCAGCGGGAGAGGTAGATACGCAGTATTTT. It translates to CASSLASAGEVDTQYF.

The genes are TRBV7-3 and TRBJ2-7; 7 bases line up with TRBD2. Germline V gives CDR1 SGHTA, CDR2 FQGTGA. The CDR3 sequence is 15 residues long. J was trimmed by 7 bases and V by 1 base; bases with no gene match: 10. CDR3 in DNA: TGTGCCAGCAGCTTAATGAGCGGGACCTACAATGAGCAGTACTTC. Its protein product is CASSLMSGTYNEQYF. The whole variable domain, filled in from reference TRBV7-3 and TRBJ2-7, reads GAGVSQTPSNKVTEKGKYVELRCDPISGHTALYWYRQSLGQGPEFLIYFQGTGAADDSGLPNDRFFAVRPEGSVSTLKIQRTERGDSAVYLCASSLMSGTYNEQYFGPGTRLTVT.

The V and J genes are TRBV5-1 and TRBJ2-5; 8 bases agree with TRBD2. Germline V gene sequence: CDR1 SGHRS, CDR2 YFSETQ. V dropped 3 bases and J dropped 2; count of bases not matched to a gene: 6. The CDR3 has 15 residues. The CDR3 DNA reads as TGCGCCAGCAGCTCTAGCGGGTACCAGCAAGAGACCCAGTACTTC. It specifies CASSSSGYQQETQYF. The whole variable domain, filled in from reference TRBV5-1 and TRBJ2-5, reads KAGVTQTPRYLIKTRGQQVTLSCSPISGHRSVSWYQQTPGQGLQFLFEYFSETQRNKGNFPGRFSGRQFSNSRSEMNVSTLELGDSALYLCASSSSGYQQETQYFGPGTRLLVL.